Listed below are T cell receptor beta chains from one sample, sequenced in a study of shared clonotypes between healthy human individuals. Repertoires were generated with immunoSEQ multiplex PCR, while TCRdb's copy carries only in-frame clones and drops some. The sample lists 560,000 or so clones, 90% to 97% seen once, with less than 0.13% in the top ten. The specimen was naive CD8+ T cells sorted from blood. Receptors originate from a young woman in good health. Each CDR3 is given with its conserved first and last residue. Each record gives: J gene, V gene, D gene, clone size, CDR3 protein, CDR3 DNA. A D gene is named only where the DNA matches it firmly. The listing skips clone size in some rows; elsewhere it reads once, few, many or a size class.

j_call: TRBJ2-7; v_call: TRBV27; d_call: NA; clone_size: NA; cdr3_aa: CASSLVGSSYEQYF; cdr3_nt: TGTGCCAGCAGTTTAGTCGGGAGCTCCTACGAGCAGTACTTC
j_call: TRBJ2-7; v_call: TRBV7-9; d_call: NA; clone_size: NA; cdr3_aa: CATRRDPKPEQYF; cdr3_nt: TGTGCCACTCGCCGGGACCCAAAACCCGAGCAGTACTTC
j_call: TRBJ2-1; v_call: TRBV28; d_call: TRBD2; clone_size: NA; cdr3_aa: CASSSTLTREGTYNEQFF; cdr3_nt: TGTGCCAGCAGTTCGACCCTAACGAGGGAGGGGACCTACAATGAGCAGTTCTTC
j_call: TRBJ2-5; v_call: TRBV19; d_call: NA; clone_size: NA; cdr3_aa: CASLQGQETQYF; cdr3_nt: TGTGCCAGTCTCCAGGGACAAGAGACCCAGTACTTC
j_call: TRBJ2-7; v_call: TRBV23-1; d_call: NA; clone_size: NA; cdr3_aa: CASSLLPDRKNRYEQYF; cdr3_nt: TGCGCCAGCAGCCTCTTGCCCGACAGGAAGAACCGATACGAGCAGTACTTC
j_call: TRBJ2-2; v_call: TRBV28; d_call: NA; clone_size: NA; cdr3_aa: CASSVGSNTGELFF; cdr3_nt: TGTGCCAGCAGCGTAGGATCAAACACCGGGGAGCTGTTTTTT
j_call: TRBJ2-7; v_call: TRBV2; d_call: TRBD2; clone_size: NA; cdr3_aa: CASSSSLAGIYYEQYF; cdr3_nt: TGTGCCAGCAGCTCCTCACTAGCGGGGATCTACTACGAGCAGTACTTC
j_call: TRBJ2-7; v_call: TRBV19; d_call: NA; clone_size: NA; cdr3_aa: CASSTSDYSYEQYF; cdr3_nt: TGTGCCAGTAGTACCTCGGATTACTCCTACGAGCAGTACTTC
j_call: TRBJ2-2; v_call: TRBV6-5; d_call: NA; clone_size: NA; cdr3_aa: CASSYTGANTGELFF; cdr3_nt: TGTGCCAGCAGTTACACGGGGGCCAACACCGGGGAGCTGTTTTTT
j_call: TRBJ2-2; v_call: TRBV6-6; d_call: TRBD2; clone_size: NA; cdr3_aa: CASSGSYTGELFF; cdr3_nt: TGTGCCAGTAGCGGGAGTTACACCGGGGAGCTGTTTTTT
j_call: TRBJ2-1; v_call: TRBV7-9; d_call: NA; clone_size: NA; cdr3_aa: CASSLDGDSRYNEQFF; cdr3_nt: TGTGCCAGCAGCTTAGATGGGGACTCCCGCTACAATGAGCAGTTCTTC
j_call: TRBJ2-1; v_call: TRBV9; d_call: NA; clone_size: NA; cdr3_aa: CASSVDGRVLNEQFF; cdr3_nt: TGTGCCAGCAGCGTAGACGGGAGAGTTCTCAATGAGCAGTTCTTC
j_call: TRBJ1-3; v_call: TRBV6-1; d_call: NA; clone_size: NA; cdr3_aa: CASSETGLANTIYF; cdr3_nt: TGTGCCAGCAGCGAAACAGGGCTGGCAAACACCATATATTTT
j_call: TRBJ2-1; v_call: TRBV27; d_call: TRBD2; clone_size: once; cdr3_aa: CASSYPSGNSSYNEQFF; cdr3_nt: TGTGCCAGCAGTTATCCTAGCGGAAATAGCTCCTACAATGAGCAGTTCTTC
j_call: TRBJ1-4; v_call: TRBV28; d_call: NA; clone_size: NA; cdr3_aa: CASSLVSEEKLFF; cdr3_nt: TGTGCCAGCAGTTTGGTGAGCGAGGAAAAACTGTTTTTT
j_call: TRBJ2-1; v_call: TRBV9; d_call: TRBD2; clone_size: NA; cdr3_aa: CASSGELALDEQFF; cdr3_nt: TGTGCCAGCAGCGGGGAACTAGCGTTGGATGAGCAGTTCTTC
j_call: TRBJ2-2; v_call: TRBV6-6; d_call: NA; clone_size: NA; cdr3_aa: CASNGATTGELFF; cdr3_nt: TGTGCCAGCAACGGGGCGACCACCGGGGAGCTGTTTTTT
j_call: TRBJ2-7; v_call: TRBV5-6; d_call: NA; clone_size: NA; cdr3_aa: CASSFTPSSDEQYF; cdr3_nt: TGTGCCAGCAGCTTTACCCCATCCTCCGACGAGCAGTACTTC
j_call: TRBJ2-1; v_call: TRBV27; d_call: TRBD2; clone_size: NA; cdr3_aa: CASSLTSGRVDEQFF; cdr3_nt: TGTGCCAGCAGTTTGACTAGCGGGAGGGTTGATGAGCAGTTCTTC
j_call: TRBJ1-5; v_call: TRBV4-1; d_call: NA; clone_size: NA; cdr3_aa: CASSQAAGPQHF; cdr3_nt: TGCGCCAGCAGCCAGGCGGCGGGGCCCCAGCATTTT
j_call: TRBJ1-1; v_call: TRBV5-1; d_call: NA; clone_size: NA; cdr3_aa: CASSLSFGMGKDTEAFF; cdr3_nt: TGCGCCAGCAGCTTAAGTTTTGGGATGGGCAAAGACACTGAAGCTTTCTTT
j_call: TRBJ2-3; v_call: TRBV27; d_call: NA; clone_size: NA; cdr3_aa: CASSRRGGLTDTQYF; cdr3_nt: TGTGCCAGCAGTAGGAGGGGAGGCCTCACAGATACGCAGTATTTT
j_call: TRBJ1-1; v_call: TRBV28; d_call: TRBD1; clone_size: NA; cdr3_aa: CASSLSPRGQGAFF; cdr3_nt: TGTGCCAGCAGTTTATCACCCAGGGGGCAGGGAGCTTTCTTT
j_call: TRBJ2-3; v_call: TRBV27; d_call: NA; clone_size: NA; cdr3_aa: CASSPLGRTSTDTQYF; cdr3_nt: TGTGCCAGCAGTCCTTTGGGGAGGACGTCAACAGATACGCAGTATTTT
j_call: TRBJ2-3; v_call: TRBV30; d_call: TRBD2; clone_size: NA; cdr3_aa: CAWSVGTNIYF; cdr3_nt: TGTGCCTGGAGTGTTGGGACTAACATCTATTTT
j_call: TRBJ1-5; v_call: TRBV28; d_call: NA; clone_size: NA; cdr3_aa: CASYPAPGLGNQPQHF; cdr3_nt: TGTGCCAGCTACCCCGCTCCGGGGTTGGGCAATCAGCCCCAGCATTTT
j_call: TRBJ1-5; v_call: TRBV6-1; d_call: NA; clone_size: NA; cdr3_aa: CASRPADFSNQPQHF; cdr3_nt: TGTGCCAGCAGGCCGGCCGATTTTAGCAATCAGCCCCAGCATTTT
j_call: TRBJ2-3; v_call: TRBV29-1; d_call: NA; clone_size: NA; cdr3_aa: CSAPEGGTDTQYF; cdr3_nt: TGCAGCGCCCCCGAGGGAGGCACAGATACGCAGTATTTT
j_call: TRBJ2-3; v_call: TRBV13; d_call: TRBD2; clone_size: NA; cdr3_aa: CASSPGPLAGGGVDTQYF; cdr3_nt: TGTGCCAGCAGCCCGGGCCCACTAGCGGGAGGAGGGGTAGATACGCAGTATTTT
j_call: TRBJ1-1; v_call: TRBV9; d_call: NA; clone_size: NA; cdr3_aa: CASSVVAEAFF; cdr3_nt: TGTGCCAGCAGCGTAGTTGCTGAAGCTTTCTTT
j_call: TRBJ1-6; v_call: TRBV7-6; d_call: NA; clone_size: NA; cdr3_aa: CASSLNSPLHF; cdr3_nt: TGTGCCAGCAGCTTAAATTCACCCCTCCACTTT